This record concerns one T cell receptor beta chain sequence. Its specificity is unknown. Time point given: week 11, during vaccination. With topical imiquimod, each dose of the vaccine consisted of 300 ug of mutant IDH1 20-mer peptide. The germline V gene encodes CDR1 SGHDT and CDR2 YYEEEE. Trimming removed 3 bases at V and 3 bases at J, with 21 bases between. The CDR3 length is 17 residues. The sample is drawn from a study of a mutant IDH1 vaccine in newly diagnosed glioma. Study as a whole: There were eight vaccinations for patients, given in weeks 1, 3, 5, 7, 11, 15, 19 and 23.

The table came from immunoSEQ multiplex PCR; TCRdb's copy has only in-frame clones and leaves some out. The data show 110,000 or so clones, around 90% seen once. The TCR sequence derives from a woman aged 45-60 years with glioma. The genes are TRBV5-6 and TRBJ1-1; a weak D match, TRBD1 (6 bases). The source was PBMCs, collected from a glioma patient whose treatment included an IDH1 peptide vaccine. Written as DNA, the CDR3 is TGTGCCAGCAGCTGGGGAGGTTTGGGGGCGCAGGACACTGAAGCTTTCTTT. It is translated as CASSWGGLGAQDTEAFF. The variable domain in full, with the rest retrieved from reference TRBV5-6 and TRBJ1-1, is DAGVTQSPTHLIKTRGQQVTLRCSPKSGHDTVSWYQQALGQGPQFIFQYYEEEERQRGNFPDRFSGHQFPNYSSELNVNALLLGDSALYLCASSWGGLGAQDTEAFFGQGTRLTVV.